This T cell receptor beta chain was obtained from a study of blood T cell repertoires in COVID-19. For the study at large: Sample material is recorded as cDNA or gDNA derived from T cells, B-cell-depleted T cells, or PBMCs.

Profiling relied on immunoSEQ multiplex PCR, and the TCRdb table lists in-frame clones only, not all of them. Of 110,000 or so clones listed, roughly 80% were seen once; the top ten hold about 1.6%. This clone appeared a few times. Germline trimming cut 0 bases from V and 0 bases from J; bases unmatched to any gene: 4. This CDR3 is 16 amino acids long. The V gene is TRBV23-1, the J gene TRBJ1-1, with 7 nucleotides matching TRBD1. TRBV23-1 is an ORF, and what it does is uncertain. The clonotype originates from a middle-aged man with acute or convalescent COVID-19. Sequencing input: peripheral blood. CDR3: CASSQSSTGVNTEAFF. Here the CDR3 DNA reads TGCGCCAGCAGTCAATCGTCTACAGGGGTGAACACTGAAGCTTTCTTT.